This T cell receptor (beta chain) was sequenced during a study of cytomegalovirus exposure and HLA in healthy donors. The overall study: An early data release held tens of millions of unique TCRs from HLA-typed donors. Findings and caveats of the study: Associated with cytomegalovirus, according to the listing, were 150 to 200 TCR beta chains. CMV serostatus was the sole immune exposure data available. There were some public TCRs occurring in many donors, but most TCR sequences were rare.

This clone was counted between two and nine times. What it binds is not known. PCR used 60 Vbeta primers and 13 Jbeta primers. Profiled with immunoSEQ multiplex PCR; TCRdb holds only in-frame clones, not every one. This sample has 150,000 to 200,000 clones, with roughly 80% found just once. Specimen: PBMCs. This sequence originates from a woman aged 45-60 years in good health and CMV-seropositive.

CDR3 amino acids: CASSPSSAGTRVADTQYF. CDR3 DNA sequence: TGCGCCAGCAGCCCTAGTTCAGCGGGGACCCGCGTAGCAGATACGCAGTATTTT. This sequence joins TRBV5-1 and TRBJ2-3; TRBD2 matches 7 bases. V lost 4 bases to trimming and J lost 4 bases; unmatched junction nucleotides: 18. This CDR3 contains 18 residues. CDR1 and CDR2 from the germline V gene are SGHRS and YFSETQ.